Presented here are 9 T cell receptor beta chains from one specimen sequenced in a study of cytomegalovirus exposure and HLA in healthy donors. Primers: 60 Vbeta forward and 13 Jbeta reverse. The data were produced by immunoSEQ multiplex PCR, yet TCRdb's version contains in-frame clones alone and is incomplete. The table lists approximately 130,000 clones, about four fifths of them singletons. Sequencing was carried out using PBMCs. The receptors here all came from a woman aged 40 to 50 in good health and CMV-seronegative.

V is TRBV5-1 and J is TRBJ1-1; 7 positions match TRBD1. The CDR3 has 17 amino acids. The germline V gene has CDR1 SGHRS and CDR2 YFSETQ. The trim removed 1 base at V and 0 bases at J, leaving 9 bases unmatched. The CDR3 DNA follows: TGCGCCAGCAGCTTGTATCCGGGACAGATTATGAACACTGAAGCTTTCTTT. Its protein is CASSLYPGQIMNTEAFF.

The chain joins TRBV18 to TRBJ2-7; 11 bases are shared with TRBD2. The CDR3 totals 15 residues. V was clipped by 1 base and J by 4 bases; unmatched bases: 3. Germline V gives CDR1 KGHSH, CDR2 LQKENI. In DNA, the CDR3 is TGTGCCAGCTCACCACGGGGACTAGCGGATTACGAGCAGTACTTC. It codes for CASSPRGLADYEQYF.

The chain is built from TRBV11-1 and TRBJ2-7, with 9 bases matching TRBD1. There are 15 residues in the CDR3. Germline CDR1 is SGHAT and CDR2 is FQDESV (reference sequence). Trimming cost V 4 bases and J 0 bases; bases outside gene matches: 4. In nucleotides, the CDR3 is TGTGCCAGCAGCTGGGGACAGGGAGGCTCCTACGAGCAGTACTTC. Protein: CASSWGQGGSYEQYF.

This clone was detected only a few times. The junction departs from the called germline gene at one end, perhaps through a read error. The J gene is TRBJ1-5, the V gene TRBV10-2, with a tentative D call TRBD1 (5 bases). This CDR3 is 14 amino acids long. Per the germline V gene, CDR1 is WSHSY and CDR2 is SAAADI. CDR3 DNA sequence: TGTGCCAGCAGTGAAGGAGGGGGCAATCAGCCCCAGCATTTT. It yields the protein CASSEGGGNQPQHF.

The rearrangement links TRBV19 to TRBJ1-5; D not certain. V lost 5 bases, J lost 9 bases, and 11 bases lay in between. The CDR3 spans 12 residues. Germline CDR1 is LNHDA and CDR2 is SQIVND (reference sequence). DNA for the CDR3: TGTGCCAGTAGTGATCGGGGAAGGCCCCAGCATTTT. Amino acid sequence: CASSDRGRPQHF. The entire variable domain, with the rest obtained from reference TRBV19 and TRBJ1-5, is as follows: DGGITQSPKYLFRKEGQNVTLSCEQNLNHDAMYWYRQDPGQGLRLIYYSQIVNDFQKGDIAEGYSVSREKKESFPLTVTSAQKNPTAFYLCASSDRGRPQHFGDGTRLSIL.

This sequence joins TRBV9 and TRBJ2-3; TRBD2 might be the D (6 bases). The CDR3 has 14 amino acids. Trimming cost V 0 bases and J 6 bases, with 11 bases left between them. CDR1 is SGDLS and CDR2 is YYNGEE in the germline V gene. The CDR3: CASSVAGSGDTQYF. In DNA, the CDR3 is TGTGCCAGCAGCGTAGCCGGGAGCGGGGATACGCAGTATTTT. The full variable domain, completed using reference TRBV9 and TRBJ2-3, is DSGVTQTPKHLITATGQRVTLRCSPRSGDLSVYWYQQSLDQGLQFLIQYYNGEERAKGNILERFSAQQFPDLHSELNLSSLELGDSALYFCASSVAGSGDTQYFGPGTRLTVL.

The rearrangement links TRBV15 to TRBJ2-1; D is perhaps TRBD1 (6 bases). Trimming removed 6 bases from V and 6 bases from J, with 12 bases in between. The CDR3 has 13 amino acids. Germline V gene data show CDR1 as LNHNV and CDR2 as YYDKDF (reference sequence). As DNA, the CDR3 is TGTGCCACCAGGGACAGAGGATCCAATGAGCAGTTCTTC. This sequence encodes CATRDRGSNEQFF.

In its sample, this clone was seen once. The CDR3 nucleotides are TGTGCCAGCAGCTCAACAGGGGCTAAGGGAGAGACCCAGTACTTC. This codes for CASSSTGAKGETQYF. The rearrangement uses TRBV7-3 and TRBJ2-5; the match to TRBD1 covers 7 bases. The CDR3 extends over 15 amino acids. With V trimmed by 4 bases and J by 4 bases, 9 bases remained unmatched. In germline, CDR1 is SGHTA, CDR2 FQGTGA.

J is TRBJ1-2 and V is TRBV19, with 7 bases fitting TRBD1. Trimming cost V 5 bases and J 2 bases; bases outside gene matches: 5. Germline CDR1 reads LNHDA; CDR2 reads SQIVND (reference sequence). This CDR3 has 14 amino acids. CDR3: CASSPRGQNYGYTF. CDR3 nucleotide sequence: TGTGCCAGTAGTCCCCGGGGACAGAACTATGGCTACACCTTC.